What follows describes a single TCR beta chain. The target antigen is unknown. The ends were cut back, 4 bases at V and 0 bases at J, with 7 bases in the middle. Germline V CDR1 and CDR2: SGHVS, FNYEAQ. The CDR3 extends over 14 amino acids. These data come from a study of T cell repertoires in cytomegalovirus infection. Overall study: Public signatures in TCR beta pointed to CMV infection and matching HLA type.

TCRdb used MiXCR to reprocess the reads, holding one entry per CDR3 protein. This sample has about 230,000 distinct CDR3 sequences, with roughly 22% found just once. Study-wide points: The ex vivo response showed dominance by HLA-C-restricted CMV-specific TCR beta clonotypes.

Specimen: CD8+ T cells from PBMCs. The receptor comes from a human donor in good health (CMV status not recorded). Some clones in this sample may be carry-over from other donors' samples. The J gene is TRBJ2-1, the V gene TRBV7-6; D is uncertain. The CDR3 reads CASSSINSYNEQFF. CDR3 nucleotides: TGTGCCAGCAGCTCTATAAACTCCTACAATGAGCAGTTCTTC.